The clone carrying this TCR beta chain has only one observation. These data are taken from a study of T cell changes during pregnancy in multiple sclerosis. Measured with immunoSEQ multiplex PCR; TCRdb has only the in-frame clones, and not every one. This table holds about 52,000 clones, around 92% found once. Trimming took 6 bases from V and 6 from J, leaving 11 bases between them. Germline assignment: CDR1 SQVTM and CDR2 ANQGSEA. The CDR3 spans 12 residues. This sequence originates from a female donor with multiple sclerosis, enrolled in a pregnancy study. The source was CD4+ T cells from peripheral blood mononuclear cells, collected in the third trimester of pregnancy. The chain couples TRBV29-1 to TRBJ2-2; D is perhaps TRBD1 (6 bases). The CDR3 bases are TGCAGCGTCGGCCAGGGGTCCGGGGAGCTGTTTTTT. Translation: CSVGQGSGELFF.